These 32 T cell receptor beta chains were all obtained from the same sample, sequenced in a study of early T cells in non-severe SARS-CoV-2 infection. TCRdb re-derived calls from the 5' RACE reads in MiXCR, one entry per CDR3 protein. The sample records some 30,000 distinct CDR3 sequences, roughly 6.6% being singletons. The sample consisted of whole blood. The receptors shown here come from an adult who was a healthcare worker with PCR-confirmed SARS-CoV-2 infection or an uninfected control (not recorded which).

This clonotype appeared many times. The CDR3 reads CASSQLILAPGNEQFF. In DNA form, the CDR3 reads TGTGCCAGCAGCCAATTGATCTTGGCCCCTGGCAATGAGCAGTTCTTC. The chain joins TRBV3-1 to TRBJ2-1; D uncertain. The CDR3 contains 16 residues. Trimming shortened V by 2 bases and J by 6 bases, and 17 bases separated the two germline ends. From germline, CDR1 is LGHDT and CDR2 YNNKEL (reference sequence).

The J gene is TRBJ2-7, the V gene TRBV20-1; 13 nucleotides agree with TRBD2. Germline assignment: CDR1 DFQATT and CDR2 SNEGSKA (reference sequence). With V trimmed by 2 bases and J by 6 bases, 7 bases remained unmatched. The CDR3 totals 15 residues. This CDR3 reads CSARPPGLAGFEQYF. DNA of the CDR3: TGCAGTGCTAGACCCCCGGGACTAGCGGGGTTCGAGCAGTACTTC.

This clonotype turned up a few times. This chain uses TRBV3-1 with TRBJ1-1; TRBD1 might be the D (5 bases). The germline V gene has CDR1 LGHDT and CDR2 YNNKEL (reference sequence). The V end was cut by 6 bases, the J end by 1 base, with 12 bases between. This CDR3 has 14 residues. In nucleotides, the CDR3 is TGTGCCAGCAGATTCGGTACAGGGAACACTGAAGCTTTCTTT. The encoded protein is CASRFGTGNTEAFF.

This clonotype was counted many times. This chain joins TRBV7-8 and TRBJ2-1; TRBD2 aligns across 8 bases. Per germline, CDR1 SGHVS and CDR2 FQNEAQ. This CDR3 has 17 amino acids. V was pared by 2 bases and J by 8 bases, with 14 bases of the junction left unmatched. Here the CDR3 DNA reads TGTGCCAGCAGCTTAAGGAGCGGACTAGCCGCGGGCGATGAGCAGTTCTTC. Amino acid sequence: CASSLRSGLAAGDEQFF.

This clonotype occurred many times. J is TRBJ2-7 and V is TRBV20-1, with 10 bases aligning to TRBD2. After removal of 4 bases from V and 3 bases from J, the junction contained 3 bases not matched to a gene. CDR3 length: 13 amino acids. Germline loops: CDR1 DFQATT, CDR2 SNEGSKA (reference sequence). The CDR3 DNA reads TGCAGTGCTACTAGCGGGGGCGACTACGAGCAGTACTTC. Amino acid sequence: CSATSGGDYEQYF.

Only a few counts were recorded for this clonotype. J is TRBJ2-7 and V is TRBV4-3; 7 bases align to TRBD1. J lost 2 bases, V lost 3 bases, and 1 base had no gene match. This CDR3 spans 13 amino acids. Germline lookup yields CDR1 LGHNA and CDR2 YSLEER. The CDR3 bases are TGCGCCAGCAGCCACGGGACAGCCTACGAGCAGTACTTC. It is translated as CASSHGTAYEQYF.

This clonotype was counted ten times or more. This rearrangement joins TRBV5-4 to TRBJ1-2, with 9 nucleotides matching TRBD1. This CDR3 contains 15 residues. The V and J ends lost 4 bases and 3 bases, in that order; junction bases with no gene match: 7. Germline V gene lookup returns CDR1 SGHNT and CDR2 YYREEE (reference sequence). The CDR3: CASSQTGGQDYGYTF. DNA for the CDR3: TGTGCCAGCAGCCAGACAGGGGGGCAGGACTATGGCTACACCTTC.

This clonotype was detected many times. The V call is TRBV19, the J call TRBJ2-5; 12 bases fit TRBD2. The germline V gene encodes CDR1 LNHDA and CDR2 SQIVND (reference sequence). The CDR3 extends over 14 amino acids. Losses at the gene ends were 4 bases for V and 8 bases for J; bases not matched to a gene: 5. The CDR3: CASSTTSGGPTQYF. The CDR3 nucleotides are TGTGCCAGTAGTACCACTAGCGGGGGGCCAACCCAGTACTTC.

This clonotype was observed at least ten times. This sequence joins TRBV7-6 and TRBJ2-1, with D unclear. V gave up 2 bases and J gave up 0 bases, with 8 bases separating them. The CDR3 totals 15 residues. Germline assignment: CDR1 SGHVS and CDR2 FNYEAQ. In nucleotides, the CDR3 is TGTGCCAGCAGCTTAAGGACGAGCTCCTACAATGAGCAGTTCTTC. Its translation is CASSLRTSSYNEQFF.

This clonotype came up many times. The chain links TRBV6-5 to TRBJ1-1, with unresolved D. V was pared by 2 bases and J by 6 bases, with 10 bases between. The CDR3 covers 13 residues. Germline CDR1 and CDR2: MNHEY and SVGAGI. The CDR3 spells CASSYARTSEAFF. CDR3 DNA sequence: TGTGCCAGCAGTTACGCCCGGACTTCTGAAGCTTTCTTT.

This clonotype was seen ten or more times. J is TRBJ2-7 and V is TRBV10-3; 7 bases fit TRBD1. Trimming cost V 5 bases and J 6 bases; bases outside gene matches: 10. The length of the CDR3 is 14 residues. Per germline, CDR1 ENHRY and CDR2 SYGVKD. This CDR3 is CAISQTDRVGEQYF. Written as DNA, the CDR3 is TGTGCCATCAGTCAGACCGACAGGGTTGGCGAGCAGTACTTC.

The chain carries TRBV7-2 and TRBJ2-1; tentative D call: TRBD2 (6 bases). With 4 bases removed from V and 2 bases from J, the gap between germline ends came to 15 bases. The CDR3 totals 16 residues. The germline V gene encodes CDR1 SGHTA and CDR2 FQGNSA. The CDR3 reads CASSYRAGETYNEQFF. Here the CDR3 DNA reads TGTGCCAGCAGCTACCGAGCGGGTGAGACCTACAATGAGCAGTTCTTC.

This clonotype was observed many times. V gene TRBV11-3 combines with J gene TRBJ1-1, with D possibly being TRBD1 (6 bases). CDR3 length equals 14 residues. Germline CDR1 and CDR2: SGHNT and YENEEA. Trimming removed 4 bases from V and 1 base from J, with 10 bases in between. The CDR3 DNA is TGTGCCAGCAGCTCAACAGGGTGGAACACTGAAGCTTTCTTT. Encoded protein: CASSSTGWNTEAFF. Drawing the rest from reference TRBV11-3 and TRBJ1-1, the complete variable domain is EAGVVQSPRYKIIEKKQPVAFWCNPISGHNTLYWYLQNLGQGPELLIRYENEEAVDDSQLPKDRFSAERLKGVDSTLKIQPAELGDSAVYLCASSSTGWNTEAFFGQGTRLTVV.

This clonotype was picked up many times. The CDR3 region has the DNA TGTGCCAGCAGCCCGACAGGATATGGCTACACCTTC. Residues: CASSPTGYGYTF. V and J are TRBV7-8 and TRBJ1-2; a possible D gene is TRBD1 (6 bases). The germline CDR1 and CDR2 sequences are SGHVS and FQNEAQ. The CDR3 is 12 residues long. V was cut by 5 bases and J by 5 bases, with 9 bases left in between. The full variable domain, rest sourced from reference TRBV7-8 and TRBJ1-2, is GAGVSQSPRYKVAKRGQDVALRCDPISGHVSLFWYQQALGQGPEFLTYFQNEAQLDKSGLPSDRFFAERPEGSVSTLKIQRTQQEDSAVYLCASSPTGYGYTFGSGTRLTVV.

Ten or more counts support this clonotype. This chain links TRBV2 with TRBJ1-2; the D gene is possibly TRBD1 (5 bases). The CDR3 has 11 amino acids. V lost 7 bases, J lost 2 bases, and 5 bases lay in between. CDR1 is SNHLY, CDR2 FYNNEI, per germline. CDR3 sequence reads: CASTGNYGYTF. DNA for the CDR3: TGTGCCAGCACAGGGAACTATGGCTACACCTTC.

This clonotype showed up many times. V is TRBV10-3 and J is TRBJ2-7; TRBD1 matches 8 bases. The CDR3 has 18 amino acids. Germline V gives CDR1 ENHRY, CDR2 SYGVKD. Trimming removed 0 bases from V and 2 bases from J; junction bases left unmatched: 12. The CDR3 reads CAISESTTGTGGTYEQYF. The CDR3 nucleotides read TGTGCCATCAGTGAGTCTACGACCGGGACAGGTGGTACCTACGAGCAGTACTTC.

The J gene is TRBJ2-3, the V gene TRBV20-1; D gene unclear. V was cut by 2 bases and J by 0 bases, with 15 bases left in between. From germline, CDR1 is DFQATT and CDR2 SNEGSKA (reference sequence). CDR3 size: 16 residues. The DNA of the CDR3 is TGCAGTGCTAGATCCACTTACCTCGCTAGCACAGATACGCAGTATTTT. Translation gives CSARSTYLASTDTQYF.

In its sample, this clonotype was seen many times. Written as DNA, the CDR3 is TGTGCCAGCAGCTTGGGCAGTGAGGAGCTGTTTTTT. As protein: CASSLGSEELFF. This chain joins TRBV5-4 and TRBJ2-2; D is ambiguous. The CDR3 length is 12 residues. Germline loops: CDR1 SGHNT, CDR2 YYREEE (reference sequence). The V end was cut by 0 bases, the J end by 10 bases, with 7 bases between.

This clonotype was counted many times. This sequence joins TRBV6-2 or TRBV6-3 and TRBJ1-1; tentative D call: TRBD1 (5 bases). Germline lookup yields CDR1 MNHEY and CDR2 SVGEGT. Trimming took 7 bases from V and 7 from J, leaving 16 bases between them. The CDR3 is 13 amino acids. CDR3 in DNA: TGTGCCAGCATCGCGGGGCAGACTCTTGAAGCTTTCTTT. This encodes CASIAGQTLEAFF.

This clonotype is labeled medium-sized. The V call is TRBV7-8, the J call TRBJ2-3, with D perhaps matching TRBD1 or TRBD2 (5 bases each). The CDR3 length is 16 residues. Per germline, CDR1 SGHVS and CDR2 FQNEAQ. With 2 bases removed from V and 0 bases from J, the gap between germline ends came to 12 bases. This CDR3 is CASSLWDLYSTDTQYF. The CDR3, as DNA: TGTGCCAGCAGCTTATGGGACCTCTATAGCACAGATACGCAGTATTTT.

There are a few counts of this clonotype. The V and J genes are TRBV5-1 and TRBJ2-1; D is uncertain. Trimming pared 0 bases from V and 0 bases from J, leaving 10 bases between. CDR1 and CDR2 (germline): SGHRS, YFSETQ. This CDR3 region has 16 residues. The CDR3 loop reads CASSLVPEGSYNEQFF. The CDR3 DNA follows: TGCGCCAGCAGCTTGGTACCGGAAGGCTCCTACAATGAGCAGTTCTTC.

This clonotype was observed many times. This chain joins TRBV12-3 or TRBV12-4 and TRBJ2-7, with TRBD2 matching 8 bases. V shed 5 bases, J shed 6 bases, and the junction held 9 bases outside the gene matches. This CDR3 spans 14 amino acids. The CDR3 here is CASSVLAEGGEQYF. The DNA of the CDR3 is TGTGCCAGCAGTGTACTAGCGGAGGGGGGCGAGCAGTACTTC.

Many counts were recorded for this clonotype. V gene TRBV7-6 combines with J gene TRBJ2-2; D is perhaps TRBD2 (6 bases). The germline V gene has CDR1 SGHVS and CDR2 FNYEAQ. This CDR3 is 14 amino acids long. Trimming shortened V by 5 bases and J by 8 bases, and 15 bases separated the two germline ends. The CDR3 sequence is CASSPRGVEGELFF. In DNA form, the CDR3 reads TGTGCCAGCAGCCCGCGGGGTGTCGAAGGGGAGCTGTTTTTT.

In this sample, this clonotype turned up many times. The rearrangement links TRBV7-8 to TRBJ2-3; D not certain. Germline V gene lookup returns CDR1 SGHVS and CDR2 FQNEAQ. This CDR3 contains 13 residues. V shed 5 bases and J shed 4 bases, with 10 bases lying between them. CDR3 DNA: TGTGCCAGCAGCCAGCAGGTGGCAGATACGCAGTATTTT. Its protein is CASSQQVADTQYF.

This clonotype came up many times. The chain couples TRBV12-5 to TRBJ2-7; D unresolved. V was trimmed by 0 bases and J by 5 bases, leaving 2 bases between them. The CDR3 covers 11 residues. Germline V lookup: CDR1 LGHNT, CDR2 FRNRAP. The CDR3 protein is CASGLVNEQYF. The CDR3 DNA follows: TGTGCTAGTGGTTTGGTGAACGAGCAGTACTTC. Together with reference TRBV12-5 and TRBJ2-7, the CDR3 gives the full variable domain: DARVTQTPRHKVTEMGQEVTMRCQPILGHNTVFWYRQTMMQGLELLAYFRNRAPLDDSGMPKDRFSAEMPDATLATLKIQPSEPRDSAVYFCASGLVNEQYFGPGTRLTVT.

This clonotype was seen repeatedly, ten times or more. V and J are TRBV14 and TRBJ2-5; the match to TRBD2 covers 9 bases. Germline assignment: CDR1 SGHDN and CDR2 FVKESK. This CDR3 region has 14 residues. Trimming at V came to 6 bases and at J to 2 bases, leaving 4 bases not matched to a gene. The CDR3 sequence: CASSQRGEQETQYF. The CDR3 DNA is TGTGCCAGCAGTCAGCGGGGGGAACAAGAGACCCAGTACTTC. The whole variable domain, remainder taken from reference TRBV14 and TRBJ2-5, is EAGVTQFPSHSVIEKGQTVTLRCDPISGHDNLYWYRRVMGKEIKFLLHFVKESKQDESGMPNNRFLAERTGGTYSTLKVQPAELEDSGVYFCASSQRGEQETQYFGPGTRLLVL.

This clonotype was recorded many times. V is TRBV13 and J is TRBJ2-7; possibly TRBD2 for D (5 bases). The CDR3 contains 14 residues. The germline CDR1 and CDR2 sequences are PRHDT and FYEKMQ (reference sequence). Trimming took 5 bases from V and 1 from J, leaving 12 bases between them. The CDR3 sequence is CASSPGGGSYEQYF. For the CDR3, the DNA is TGTGCCAGCAGCCCAGGAGGTGGGTCCTACGAGCAGTACTTC.

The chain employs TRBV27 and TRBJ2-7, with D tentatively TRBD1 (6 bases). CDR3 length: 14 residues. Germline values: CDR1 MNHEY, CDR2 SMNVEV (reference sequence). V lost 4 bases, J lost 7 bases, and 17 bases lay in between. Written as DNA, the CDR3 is TGTGCCAGCAGTTCTACAATGGGGGCCGGGGAGCAGTACTTC. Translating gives CASSSTMGAGEQYF.

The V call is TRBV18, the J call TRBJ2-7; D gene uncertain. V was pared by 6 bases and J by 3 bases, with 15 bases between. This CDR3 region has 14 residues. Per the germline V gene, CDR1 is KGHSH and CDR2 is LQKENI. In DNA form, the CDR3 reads TGTGCCAGCTCTCGACAACCATGGGACTACGAGCAGTACTTC. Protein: CASSRQPWDYEQYF.

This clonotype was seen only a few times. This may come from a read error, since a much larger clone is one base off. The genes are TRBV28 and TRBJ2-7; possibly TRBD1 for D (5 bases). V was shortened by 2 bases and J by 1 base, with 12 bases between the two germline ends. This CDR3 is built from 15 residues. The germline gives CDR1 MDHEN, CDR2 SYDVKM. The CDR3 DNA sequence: TGTGCCAGCAGTTTAGGTGGGGCCGAGTCCTACGAGCAGTACTTC. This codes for CASSLGGAESYEQYF.

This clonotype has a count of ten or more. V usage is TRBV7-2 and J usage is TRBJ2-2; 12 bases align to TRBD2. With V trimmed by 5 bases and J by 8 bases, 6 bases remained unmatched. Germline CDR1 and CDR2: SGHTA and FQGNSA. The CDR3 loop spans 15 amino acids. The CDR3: CASSRRLAGVGELFF. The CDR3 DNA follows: TGTGCCAGCAGCCGTCGACTAGCGGGGGTTGGGGAGCTGTTTTTT. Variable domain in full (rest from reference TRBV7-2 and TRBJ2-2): GAGVSQSPSNKVTEKGKDVELRCDPISGHTALYWYRQSLGQGLEFLIYFQGNSAPDKSGLPSDRFSAERTGGSVSTLTIQRTQQEDSAVYLCASSRRLAGVGELFFGEGSRLTVL.

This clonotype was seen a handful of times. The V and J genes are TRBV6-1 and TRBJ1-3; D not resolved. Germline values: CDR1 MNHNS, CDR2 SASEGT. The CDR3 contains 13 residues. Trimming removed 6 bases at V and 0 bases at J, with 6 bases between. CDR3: CASSRRSGNTIYF. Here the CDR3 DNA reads TGTGCCAGCAGCCGCCGCTCTGGAAACACCATATATTTT.